The 7 T cell receptor beta chains below all came from one sample that was sequenced in a study of a mutant IDH1 vaccine in newly diagnosed glioma. Time point of the sample: baseline, week 1 (first vaccination visit). The treatment was: pre-vaccination baseline after standard-of-care therapy. Some clones are missing from TCRdb's copy, which holds only in-frame ones; the method was immunoSEQ multiplex PCR. The table lists tens of thousands of clones, about nine tenths of them singletons. The sample in question was PBMCs, obtained from a glioma patient treated with radiotherapy, temozolomide or both. The receptors originated from a man in his forties with glioma.

The chain uses TRBV6-1 and TRBJ2-3; D remains unclear. V was cut by 2 bases and J by 0 bases, with 9 bases left in between. The CDR3 length is 15 residues. Germline CDR1 and CDR2: MNHNS and SASEGT. DNA of the CDR3: TGTGCCAGCAGTGAATTGCAGCCTAGCACAGATACGCAGTATTTT. This translates into CASSELQPSTDTQYF.

The sample holds one count of this clone. The chain carries TRBV19 and TRBJ2-7, with 13 bases matching TRBD2. The V and J ends lost 10 bases and 2 bases, in that order; junction bases with no gene match: 8. CDR1 and CDR2 (germline): LNHDA, SQIVND (reference sequence). The CDR3 runs 15 residues. This CDR3 reads CATNSGLAGAYEQYF. The CDR3 DNA sequence: TGTGCCACCAACTCCGGACTAGCGGGAGCCTACGAGCAGTACTTC.

This rearrangement joins TRBV7-2 to TRBJ2-5; D could derive from TRBD1 or TRBD2 (5 bases each). The CDR3 has 15 residues. V lost 6 bases and J 5 bases, leaving 19 bases between the germline ends. Germline CDR1 reads SGHTA; CDR2 reads FQGNSA. CDR3 sequence reads: CASSPGGGWGETQYF. CDR3 coding DNA: TGTGCCAGCAGTCCCGGCGGCGGGTGGGGGGAGACCCAGTACTTC.

There are a few counts of this clone. The missing conserved phenylalanine or tryptophan at the end of this CDR3 makes a read error likely. Because the CDR3's place on the DNA is in doubt, the DNA is left out and the CDR3 is given as listed by TCRdb. This chain joins TRBV4-3 and TRBJ1-1. Both ends counted, the CDR3 spans 11 residues. Germline assignment: CDR1 LGHNA and CDR2 YSLEER. CDR3 amino acids: CASSQGAVYIL.

The V call is TRBV7-9, the J call TRBJ2-4, with a weak D call TRBD1 (6 bases). The CDR3 runs 15 residues. Germline-derived CDR1 and CDR2 are SEHNR and FQNEAQ (reference sequence). V was cut by 6 bases and J by 1 base, with 13 bases left in between. The CDR3 DNA follows: TGTGCCAGCAGTCAGCAGGGGACCGCCAAAAACATTCAGTACTTC. This gives the protein CASSQQGTAKNIQYF.

The J gene is TRBJ2-6, the V gene TRBV4-2; D possibly uses TRBD1 or TRBD2 (5 bases each). V was pared by 0 bases and J by 0 bases, with 6 bases between. Germline CDR1 reads LGHNA; CDR2 reads YNFKEQ. CDR3 length: 16 amino acids. Here the CDR3 DNA reads TGTGCCAGCAGCCAAGAGAGGGGCTCTGGGGCCAACGTCCTGACTTTC. Translated: CASSQERGSGANVLTF.

The chain combines TRBV7-3 with TRBJ2-1, with TRBD2 matching 8 bases. The V gene end was trimmed by 4 bases and the J gene end by 4 bases; junction bases not matched to a gene: 6. Germline V gene data show CDR1 as SGHTA and CDR2 as FQGTGA. The CDR3 is made up of 15 amino acids. Written as DNA, the CDR3 is TGTGCCAGCAGCTCCTTCAGCGGGAGTTACAATGAGCAGTTCTTC. It yields the protein CASSSFSGSYNEQFF.